This T cell receptor (beta chain) was recovered during a study of blood T cell repertoires in COVID-19. Study-level information: The United States, Italy and Spain were the sources of the acute and convalescent COVID-19 samples. From T cells, B-cell-depleted T cells, or PBMCs came the material, which was cDNA or gDNA.

The CDR3 extends over 11 amino acids. Germline CDR1 and CDR2: SGHTA and FQGNSA. The germline V and J ends were trimmed by 1 base and 8 bases, with 5 bases remaining between them. Authors' methods: Estimates of nucleated cell counts were drawn from the amplification of reference gene primers. Libraries were prepared by immunoSEQ multiplex PCR; TCRdb keeps only in-frame clonotypes and omits some of them. The V and J calls and clone size come from that table; D and trimming were worked out from the DNA. The sample gives roughly 63,000 clones, roughly 78% of which show up once; approximately 30% is in the top ten.

The rearrangement links TRBV7-2 to TRBJ1-1; D remains ambiguous. The TCR was taken from a human donor in a cohort sampled during active COVID-19. Source material: peripheral blood. The CDR3 loop is CASSLDREAFF. In DNA form, the CDR3 reads TGTGCCAGCAGCTTAGACAGAGAAGCTTTCTTT.